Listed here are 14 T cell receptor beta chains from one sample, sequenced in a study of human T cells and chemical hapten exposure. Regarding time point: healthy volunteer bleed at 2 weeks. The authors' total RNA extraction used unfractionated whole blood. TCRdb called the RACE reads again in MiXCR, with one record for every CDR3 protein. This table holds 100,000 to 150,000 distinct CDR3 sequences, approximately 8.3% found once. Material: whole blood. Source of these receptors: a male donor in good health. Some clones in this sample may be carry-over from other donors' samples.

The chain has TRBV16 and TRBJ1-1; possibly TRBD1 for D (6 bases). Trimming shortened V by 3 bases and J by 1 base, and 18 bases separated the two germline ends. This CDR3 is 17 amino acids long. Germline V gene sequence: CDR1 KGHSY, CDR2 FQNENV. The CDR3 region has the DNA TGTGCCAGCAGCCATGCGGGTTGGGGGGCAGGGAACACTGAAGCTTTCTTT. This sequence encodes CASSHAGWGAGNTEAFF.

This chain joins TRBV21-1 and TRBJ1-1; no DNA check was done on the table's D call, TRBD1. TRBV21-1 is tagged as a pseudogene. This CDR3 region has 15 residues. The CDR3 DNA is TGTGCCAGCAGCAAGACGGACAGGAAGAACACTGAAGCTTTCTTT. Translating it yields CASSKTDRKNTEAFF.

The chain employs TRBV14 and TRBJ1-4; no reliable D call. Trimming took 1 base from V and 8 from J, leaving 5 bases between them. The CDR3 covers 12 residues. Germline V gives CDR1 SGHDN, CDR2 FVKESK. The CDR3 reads CASSQATEKLFF. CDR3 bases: TGTGCCAGCAGCCAAGCGACCGAAAAACTGTTTTTT.

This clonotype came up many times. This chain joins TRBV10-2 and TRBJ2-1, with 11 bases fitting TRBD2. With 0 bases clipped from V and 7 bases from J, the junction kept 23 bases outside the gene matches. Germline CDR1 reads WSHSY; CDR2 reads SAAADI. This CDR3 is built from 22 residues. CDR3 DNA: TGCGCCAGCAGTGAGTCTTCAACTCTACTAGCGGGAGTTTCAGGGGACACGAATGAGCAGTTCTTC. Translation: CASSESSTLLAGVSGDTNEQFF.

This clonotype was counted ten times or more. CDR3 loop: CASSSGVEAFF. The CDR3 region has the DNA TGTGCCAGCAGTTCAGGAGTAGAAGCTTTCTTT. This chain uses TRBV6-2 or TRBV6-3 with TRBJ1-1; D not resolved. The V gene's germline CDR1 is MNHEY and CDR2 SVGEGT. The CDR3 runs 11 residues. Trimming shortened V by 4 bases and J by 8 bases, and 8 bases separated the two germline ends.

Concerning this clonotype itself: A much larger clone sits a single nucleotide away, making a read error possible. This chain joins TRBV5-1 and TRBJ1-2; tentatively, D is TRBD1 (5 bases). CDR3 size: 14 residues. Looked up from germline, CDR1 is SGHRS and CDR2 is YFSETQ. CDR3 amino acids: CASSPTGPNYSYTF. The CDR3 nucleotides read TGCGCCAGCAGCCCTACAGGACCGAACTATAGCTACACCTTC. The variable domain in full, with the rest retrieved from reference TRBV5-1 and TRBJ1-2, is KAGVTQTPRYLIKTRGQQVTLSCSPISGHRSVSWYQQTPGQGLQFLFEYFSETQRNKGNFPGRFSGRQFSNSRSEMNVSTLELGDSALYLCASSPTGPNYSYTFGSGTRLTVV.

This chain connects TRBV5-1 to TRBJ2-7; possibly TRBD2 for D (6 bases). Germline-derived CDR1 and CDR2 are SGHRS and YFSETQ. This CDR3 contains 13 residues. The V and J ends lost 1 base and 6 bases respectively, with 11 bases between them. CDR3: CASSLREEGEQYF. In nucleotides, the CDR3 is TGCGCCAGCAGCTTGAGGGAGGAGGGCGAGCAGTACTTC.

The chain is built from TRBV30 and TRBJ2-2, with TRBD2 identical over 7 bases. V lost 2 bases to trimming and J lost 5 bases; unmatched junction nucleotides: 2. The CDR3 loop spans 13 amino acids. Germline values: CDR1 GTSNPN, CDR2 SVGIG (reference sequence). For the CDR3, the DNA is TGTGCCTGGAGTCAGCGGGGAACCGGGGAGCTGTTTTTT. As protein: CAWSQRGTGELFF. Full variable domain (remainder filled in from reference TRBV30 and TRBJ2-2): SQTIHQWPATLVQPVGSPLSLECTVEGTSNPNLYWYRQAAGRGLQLLFYSVGIGQISSEVPQNLSASRPQDRQFILSSKKLLLSDSGFYLCAWSQRGTGELFFGEGSRLTVL.

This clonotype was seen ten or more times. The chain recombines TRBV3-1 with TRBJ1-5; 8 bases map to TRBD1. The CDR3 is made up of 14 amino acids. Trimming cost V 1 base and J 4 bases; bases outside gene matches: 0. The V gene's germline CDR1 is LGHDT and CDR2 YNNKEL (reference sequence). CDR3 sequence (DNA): TGTGCCAGCAGCCAAGGGACAGGGAATCAGCCCCAGCATTTT. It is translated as CASSQGTGNQPQHF.

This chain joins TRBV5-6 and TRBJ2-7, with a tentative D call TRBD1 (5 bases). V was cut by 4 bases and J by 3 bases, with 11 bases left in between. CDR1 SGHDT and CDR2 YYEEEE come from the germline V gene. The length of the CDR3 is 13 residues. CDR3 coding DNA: TGTGCCAGCAGCCCCCAGGGCCTCTACGAGCAGTACTTC. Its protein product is CASSPQGLYEQYF.

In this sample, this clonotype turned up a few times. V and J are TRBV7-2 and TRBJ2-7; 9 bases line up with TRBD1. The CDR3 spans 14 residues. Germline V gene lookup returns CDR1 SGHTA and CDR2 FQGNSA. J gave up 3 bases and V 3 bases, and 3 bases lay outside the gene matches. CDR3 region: CASSLGQGIYEQYF. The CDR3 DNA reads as TGTGCCAGCAGCTTGGGACAGGGTATCTACGAGCAGTACTTC.

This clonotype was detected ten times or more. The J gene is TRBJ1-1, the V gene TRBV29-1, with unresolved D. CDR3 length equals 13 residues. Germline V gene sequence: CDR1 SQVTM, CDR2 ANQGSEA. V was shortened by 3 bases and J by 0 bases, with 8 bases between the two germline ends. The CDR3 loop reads CSVEAGMNTEAFF. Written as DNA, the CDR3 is TGCAGCGTTGAGGCAGGAATGAACACTGAAGCTTTCTTT.

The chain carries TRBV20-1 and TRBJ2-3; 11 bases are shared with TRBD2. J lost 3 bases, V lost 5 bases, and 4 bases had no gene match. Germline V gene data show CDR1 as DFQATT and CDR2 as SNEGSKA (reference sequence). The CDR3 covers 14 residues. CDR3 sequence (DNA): TGCAGTGCTGCCACTAGCGGGAGAACAGATACGCAGTATTTT. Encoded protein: CSAATSGRTDTQYF.

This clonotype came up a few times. CDR3 region: CASSPLGLRDEQYF. CDR3 DNA sequence: TGCGCCAGCAGCCCGTTGGGCTTGAGGGACGAGCAGTACTTC. The V and J genes are TRBV4-1 and TRBJ2-7; perhaps TRBD2 as D (5 bases). The CDR3 consists of 14 residues. The ends were cut back, 4 bases at V and 5 bases at J, with 15 bases in the middle. CDR1 MGHRA and CDR2 YSYEKL come from the germline V gene.